This T cell receptor (beta chain) was captured in a study of OX40 agonist ivuxolimab in advanced cancers. As regards this clone: What it binds is not known.

The CDR3 consists of 13 residues. Germline trimming cut 5 bases from V and 9 bases from J; bases unmatched to any gene: 8. CDR1 and CDR2 (germline): SQVTM, ANQGSEA. Generated by immunoSEQ multiplex PCR, the TCRdb table keeps only in-frame clones and is missing some. Of 50,000 to 85,000 clones detected, roughly four fifths appear once; the ten largest clones hold about 2.5%. Whole-study results and caveats: Expanded peripheral T cells had an undetermined antigen specificity.

The sequence was collected from an adult with an advanced solid tumor such as melanoma, head and neck, liver or kidney cancer. The chain recombines TRBV29-1 with TRBJ2-1, with 9 positions matching TRBD2. This material consisted of CD4+ or CD8+ T cells sorted from blood, taken in a trial of the OX40 agonist ivuxolimab. This CDR3 is CSVPGLAHGEQFF. The CDR3 bases are TGCAGCGTTCCGGGACTAGCTCACGGTGAGCAGTTCTTC.